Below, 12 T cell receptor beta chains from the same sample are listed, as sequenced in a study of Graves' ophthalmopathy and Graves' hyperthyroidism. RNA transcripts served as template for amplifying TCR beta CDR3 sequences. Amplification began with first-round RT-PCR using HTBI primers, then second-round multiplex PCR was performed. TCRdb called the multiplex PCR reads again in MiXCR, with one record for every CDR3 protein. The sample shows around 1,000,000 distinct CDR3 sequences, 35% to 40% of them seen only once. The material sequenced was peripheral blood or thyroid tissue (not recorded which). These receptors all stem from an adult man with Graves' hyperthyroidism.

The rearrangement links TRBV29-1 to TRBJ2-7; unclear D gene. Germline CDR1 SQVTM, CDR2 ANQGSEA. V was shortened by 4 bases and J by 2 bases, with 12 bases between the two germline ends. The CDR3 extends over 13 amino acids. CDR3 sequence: CSVVQSSTYEQYF. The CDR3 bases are TGCAGCGTTGTTCAGAGCTCGACCTACGAGCAGTACTTC.

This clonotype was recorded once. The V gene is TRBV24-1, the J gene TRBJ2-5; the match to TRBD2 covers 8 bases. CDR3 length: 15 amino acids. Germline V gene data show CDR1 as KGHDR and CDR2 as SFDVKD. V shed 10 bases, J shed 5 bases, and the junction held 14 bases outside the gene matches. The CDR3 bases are TGTGCCACGGGAACCGAACAGCGGGAGTTTGAGACCCAGTACTTC. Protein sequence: CATGTEQREFETQYF.

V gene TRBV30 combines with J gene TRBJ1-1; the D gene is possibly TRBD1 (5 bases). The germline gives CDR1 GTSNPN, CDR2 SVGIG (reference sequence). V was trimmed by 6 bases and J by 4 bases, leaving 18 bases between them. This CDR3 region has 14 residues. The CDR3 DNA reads TGTGCCTGCCCGCCGAGGGGATCGGCCACTGAAGCTTTCTTT. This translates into CACPPRGSATEAFF.

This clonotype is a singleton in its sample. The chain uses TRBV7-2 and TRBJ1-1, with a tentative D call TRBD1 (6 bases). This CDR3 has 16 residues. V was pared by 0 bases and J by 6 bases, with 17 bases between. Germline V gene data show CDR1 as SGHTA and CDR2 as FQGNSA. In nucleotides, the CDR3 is TGTGCCAGCAGCTTAGCGGGAGGGGGGGGGAAGTCTGAAGCTTTCTTT. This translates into CASSLAGGGGKSEAFF.

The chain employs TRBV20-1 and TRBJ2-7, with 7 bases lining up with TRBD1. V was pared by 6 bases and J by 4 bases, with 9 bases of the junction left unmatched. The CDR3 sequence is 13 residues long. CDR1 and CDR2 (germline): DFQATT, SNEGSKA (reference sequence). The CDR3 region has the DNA TGCAGTGCAAGTGGGACAGACATTTACGAGCAGTACTTC. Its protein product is CSASGTDIYEQYF.

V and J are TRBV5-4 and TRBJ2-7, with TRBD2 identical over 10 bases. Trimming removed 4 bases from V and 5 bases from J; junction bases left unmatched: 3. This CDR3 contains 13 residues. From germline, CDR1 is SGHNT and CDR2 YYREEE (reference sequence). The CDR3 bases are TGTGCCAGCAGCACGACTAGCGGGCACGAGCAGTACTTC. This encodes CASSTTSGHEQYF.

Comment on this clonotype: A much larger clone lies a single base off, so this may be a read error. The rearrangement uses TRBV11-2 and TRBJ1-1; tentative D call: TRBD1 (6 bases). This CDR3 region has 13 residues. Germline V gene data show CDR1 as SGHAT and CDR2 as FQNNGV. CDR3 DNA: TGTGCCAGCAGCAACACAGGGAACACTGAACCTTTCTTT. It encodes CASSNTGNTEPFF.

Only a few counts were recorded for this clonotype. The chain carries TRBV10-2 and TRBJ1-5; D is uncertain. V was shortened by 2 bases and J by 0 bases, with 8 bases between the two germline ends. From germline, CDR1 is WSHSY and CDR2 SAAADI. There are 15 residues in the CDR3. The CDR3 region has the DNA TGCGCCAGCAGTGAGGTATGGGATAGCAATCAGCCCCAGCATTTT. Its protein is CASSEVWDSNQPQHF.

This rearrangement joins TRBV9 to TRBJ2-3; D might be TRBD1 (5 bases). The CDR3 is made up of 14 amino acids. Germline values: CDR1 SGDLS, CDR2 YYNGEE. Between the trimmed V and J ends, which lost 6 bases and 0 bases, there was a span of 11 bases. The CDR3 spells CASNYQGSTDTQYF. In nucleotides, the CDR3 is TGTGCCAGCAACTATCAGGGAAGCACAGATACGCAGTATTTT.

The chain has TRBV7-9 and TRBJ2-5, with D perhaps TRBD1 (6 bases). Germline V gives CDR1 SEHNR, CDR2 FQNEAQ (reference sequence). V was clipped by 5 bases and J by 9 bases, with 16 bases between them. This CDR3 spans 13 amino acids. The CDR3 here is CASSHRESQPQYF. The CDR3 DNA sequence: TGTGCCAGCAGCCACAGGGAATCACAGCCCCAGTACTTC.

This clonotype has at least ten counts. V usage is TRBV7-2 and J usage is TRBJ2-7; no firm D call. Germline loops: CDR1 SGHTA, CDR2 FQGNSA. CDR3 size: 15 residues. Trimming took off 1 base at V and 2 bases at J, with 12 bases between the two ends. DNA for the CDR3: TGTGCCAGCAGCTTAGAAACCAACAACGCCTACGAGCAGTACTTC. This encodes CASSLETNNAYEQYF.

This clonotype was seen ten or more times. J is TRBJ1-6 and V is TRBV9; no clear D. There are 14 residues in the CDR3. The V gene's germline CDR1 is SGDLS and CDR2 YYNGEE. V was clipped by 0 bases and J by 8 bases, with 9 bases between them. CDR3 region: CASSVEQIHSPLHF. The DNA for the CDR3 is TGTGCCAGCAGCGTAGAACAAATTCATTCACCCCTCCACTTT.